What follows describes a single TCR beta chain. Sequencing used immunoSEQ multiplex PCR; TCRdb keeps in-frame clones, though not all of them. The sample lists some 43,000 clones, around 94% occurring once. This specimen comes from a study of OX40 agonist ivuxolimab in advanced cancers. There are 16 residues in the CDR3. Germline trimming cut 5 bases from V and 8 bases from J; bases unmatched to any gene: 9. Germline CDR1 and CDR2: SGHTA and FQGNSA. On cycle 4 day 1 and cycle 7 day 1, as well as at baseline, blood was sampled. This specimen was CD4+ or CD8+ T cells sorted from blood, taken in a trial of the OX40 agonist ivuxolimab. The chain uses TRBV7-2 and TRBJ2-1; 13 bases fit TRBD2. The receptor was isolated from an adult with an advanced solid tumor such as melanoma, head and neck, liver or kidney cancer. The DNA of the CDR3 is TGTGCCAGCAGCCCGATACTAGCGGGAGGGGCGGATGAGCAGTTCTTC. Amino acids: CASSPILAGGADEQFF.